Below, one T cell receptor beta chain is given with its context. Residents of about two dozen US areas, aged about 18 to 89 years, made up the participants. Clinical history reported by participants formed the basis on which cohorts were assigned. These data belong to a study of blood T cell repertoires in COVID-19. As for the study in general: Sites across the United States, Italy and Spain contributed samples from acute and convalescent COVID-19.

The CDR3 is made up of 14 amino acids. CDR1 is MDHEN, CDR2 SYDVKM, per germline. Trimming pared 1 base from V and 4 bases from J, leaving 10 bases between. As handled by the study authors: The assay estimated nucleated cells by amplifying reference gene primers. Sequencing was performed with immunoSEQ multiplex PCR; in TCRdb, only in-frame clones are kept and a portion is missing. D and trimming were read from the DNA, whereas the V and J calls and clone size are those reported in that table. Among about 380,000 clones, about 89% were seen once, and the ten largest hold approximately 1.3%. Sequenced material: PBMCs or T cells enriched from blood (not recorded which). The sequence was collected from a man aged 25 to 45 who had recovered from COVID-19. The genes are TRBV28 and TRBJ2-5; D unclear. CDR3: CASSLLGPGETQYF. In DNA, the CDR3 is TGTGCCAGCAGTTTATTGGGCCCCGGAGAGACCCAGTACTTC.